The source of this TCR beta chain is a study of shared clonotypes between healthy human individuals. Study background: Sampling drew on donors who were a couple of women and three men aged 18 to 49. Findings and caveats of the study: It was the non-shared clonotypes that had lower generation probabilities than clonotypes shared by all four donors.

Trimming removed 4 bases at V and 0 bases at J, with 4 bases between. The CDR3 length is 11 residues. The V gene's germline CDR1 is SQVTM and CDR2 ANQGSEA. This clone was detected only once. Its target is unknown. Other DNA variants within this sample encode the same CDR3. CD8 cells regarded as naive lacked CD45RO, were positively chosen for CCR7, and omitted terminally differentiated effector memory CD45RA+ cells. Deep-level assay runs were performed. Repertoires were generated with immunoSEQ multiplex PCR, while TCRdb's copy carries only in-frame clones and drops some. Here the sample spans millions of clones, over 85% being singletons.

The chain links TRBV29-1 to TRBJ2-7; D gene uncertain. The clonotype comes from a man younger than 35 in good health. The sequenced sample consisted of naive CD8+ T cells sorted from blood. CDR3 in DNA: TGCAGCGTTGCAACCTCCTACGAGCAGTACTTC. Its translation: CSVATSYEQYF.